Ten or more counts support the clone carrying this TCR beta chain. From germline, CDR1 is SEHNR and CDR2 FQNEAQ (reference sequence). There are 14 residues in the CDR3. The trim removed 5 bases at V and 4 bases at J, leaving 3 bases unmatched. Amplified TCR beta CDR3 regions derived from RNA transcripts. HTBI primers were the set used in a first-round RT-PCR of the TCR CDR3. From the multiplex PCR reads, TCRdb called clonotypes with MiXCR, one entry per CDR3 protein. The table records roughly 500,000 distinct CDR3 sequences, around a quarter of them present only once. These data originate in a study of T cells in Graves' hyperthyroidism and ophthalmopathy.

The source of this sequence is a woman in her twenties or thirties with Graves' ophthalmopathy. Sequenced sample: blood. The chain uses TRBV7-9 and TRBJ1-2, with 11 bases that match TRBD1. The CDR3 DNA sequence: TGTGCCAGCAGCCGGGGGACAGGGGGCTATGGCTACACCTTC. This encodes CASSRGTGGYGYTF.